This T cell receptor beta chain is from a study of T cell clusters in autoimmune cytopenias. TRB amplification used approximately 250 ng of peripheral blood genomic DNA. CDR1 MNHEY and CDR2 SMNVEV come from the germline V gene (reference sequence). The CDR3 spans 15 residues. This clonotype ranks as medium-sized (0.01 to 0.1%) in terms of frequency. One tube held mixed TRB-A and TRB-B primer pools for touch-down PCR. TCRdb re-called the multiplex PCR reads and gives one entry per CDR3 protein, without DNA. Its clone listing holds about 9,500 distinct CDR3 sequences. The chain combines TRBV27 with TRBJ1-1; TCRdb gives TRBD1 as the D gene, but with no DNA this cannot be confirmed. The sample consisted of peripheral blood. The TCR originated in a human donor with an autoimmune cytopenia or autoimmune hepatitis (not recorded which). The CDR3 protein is CASSESGTGGVGAFF.